This TCR beta chain came from a study of cytomegalovirus exposure and HLA in healthy donors. Notes on the study in general: In a later analysis, across HLA loci, associated TCR counts were highest for DRB1, lowest for HLA-C. Some V segments (TRBV6-2 and TRBV6-3 among them) were excluded as indistinguishable. Immune exposure data for these donors was limited to CMV serostatus. Donors were assumed by presence/absence analyses to have roughly uniform sequencing depth.

Notes on this clone: As yet, its antigen is unknown.

Trimming shortened V by 1 base and J by 4 bases, and 11 bases separated the two germline ends. The CDR3 has 15 residues. CDR1 SEHNR and CDR2 FQNEAQ come from the germline V gene (reference sequence). The PCR was carried out with 60 Vbeta primers and 13 Jbeta primers. The data were produced by immunoSEQ multiplex PCR, yet TCRdb's version contains in-frame clones alone and is incomplete. The sample holds more than 95,000 clones; around 10% are singletons and the top ten take over 4.5%. Source material: PBMCs. This receptor was obtained from a man aged 35 to 55 in good health and CMV-seropositive. V gene TRBV7-9 combines with J gene TRBJ1-3; TRBD1 might be the D (5 bases). The CDR3 loop is CASSLGQSKGNTIYF. The CDR3 DNA sequence: TGTGCCAGCAGCTTAGGACAGTCGAAGGGAAACACCATATATTTT.